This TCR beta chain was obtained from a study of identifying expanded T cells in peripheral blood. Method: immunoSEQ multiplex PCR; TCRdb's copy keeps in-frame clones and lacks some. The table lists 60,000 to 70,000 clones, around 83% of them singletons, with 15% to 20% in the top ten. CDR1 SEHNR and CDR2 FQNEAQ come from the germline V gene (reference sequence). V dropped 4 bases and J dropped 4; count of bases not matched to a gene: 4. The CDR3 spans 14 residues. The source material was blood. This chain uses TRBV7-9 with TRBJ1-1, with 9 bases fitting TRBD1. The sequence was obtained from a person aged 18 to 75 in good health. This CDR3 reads CASSSQGAATEAFF. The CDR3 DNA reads TGTGCCAGCAGCTCACAGGGGGCCGCCACTGAAGCTTTCTTT.